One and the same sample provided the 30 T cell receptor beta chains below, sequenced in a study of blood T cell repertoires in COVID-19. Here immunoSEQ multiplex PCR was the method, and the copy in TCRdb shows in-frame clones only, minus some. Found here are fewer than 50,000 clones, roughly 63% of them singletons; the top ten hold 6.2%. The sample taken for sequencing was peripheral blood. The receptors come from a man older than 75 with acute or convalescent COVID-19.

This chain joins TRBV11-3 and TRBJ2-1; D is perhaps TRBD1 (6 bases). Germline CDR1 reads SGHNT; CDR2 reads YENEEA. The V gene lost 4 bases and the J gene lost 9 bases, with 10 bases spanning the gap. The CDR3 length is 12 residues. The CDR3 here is CASSSQGGEQFF. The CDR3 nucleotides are TGTGCCAGCAGCTCACAGGGTGGTGAGCAGTTCTTC. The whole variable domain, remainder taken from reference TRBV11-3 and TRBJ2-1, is EAGVVQSPRYKIIEKKQPVAFWCNPISGHNTLYWYLQNLGQGPELLIRYENEEAVDDSQLPKDRFSAERLKGVDSTLKIQPAELGDSAVYLCASSSQGGEQFFGPGTRLTVL.

The CDR3 is CASSRAGTSVMTQYF. CDR3 in DNA: TGTGCCAGCAGCCGAGCCGGGACTAGCGTAATGACCCAGTACTTC. V gene TRBV5-4 combines with J gene TRBJ2-5, with 10 bases fitting TRBD2. The CDR3 extends over 15 amino acids. Germline assignment: CDR1 SGHNT and CDR2 YYREEE (reference sequence). The V segment lost 4 bases and the J segment 7 bases; nucleotides outside the gene matches: 10.

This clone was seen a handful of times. The CDR3 sequence: CASSPGGNEQFF. The CDR3, as DNA: TGTGCCAGCTCCCCCGGAGGAAATGAGCAGTTCTTC. V usage is TRBV6-6 and J usage is TRBJ2-1; TRBD2 is a possible D gene (5 bases). Trimming left V 8 bases short and J 7 bases short, with 12 bases between. Germline V gives CDR1 MNHNY, CDR2 SVGAGI (reference sequence). The CDR3 has 12 amino acids.

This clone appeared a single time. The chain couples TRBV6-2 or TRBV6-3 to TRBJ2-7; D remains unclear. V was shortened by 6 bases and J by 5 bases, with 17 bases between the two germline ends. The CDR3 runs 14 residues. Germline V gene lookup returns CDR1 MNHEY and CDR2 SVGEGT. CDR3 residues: CASSPLNPGDEQYF. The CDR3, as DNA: TGTGCCAGCAGCCCGCTCAACCCAGGCGACGAGCAGTACTTC.

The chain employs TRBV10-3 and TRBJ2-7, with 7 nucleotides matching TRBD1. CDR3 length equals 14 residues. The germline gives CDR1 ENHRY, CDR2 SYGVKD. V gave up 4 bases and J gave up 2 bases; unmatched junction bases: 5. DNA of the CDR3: TGTGCCATCAGTGGAGGGACAGCAGCCTACGAGCAGTACTTC. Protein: CAISGGTAAYEQYF.

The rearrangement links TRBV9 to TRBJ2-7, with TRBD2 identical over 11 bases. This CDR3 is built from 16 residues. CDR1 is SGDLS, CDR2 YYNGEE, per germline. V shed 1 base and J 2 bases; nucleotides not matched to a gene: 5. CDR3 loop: CASSVMGLAEPYEQYF. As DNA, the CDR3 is TGTGCCAGCAGCGTAATGGGACTAGCGGAGCCCTACGAGCAGTACTTC.

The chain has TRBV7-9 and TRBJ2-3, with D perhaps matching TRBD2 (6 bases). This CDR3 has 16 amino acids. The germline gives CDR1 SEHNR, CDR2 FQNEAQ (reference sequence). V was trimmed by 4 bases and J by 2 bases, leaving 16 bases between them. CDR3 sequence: CASSYPQGLVTDTQYF. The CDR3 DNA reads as TGTGCCAGCAGCTACCCCCAGGGACTCGTCACAGATACGCAGTATTTT.

The CDR3 DNA reads as TGTGCCAGCAGTTTACTATCTAGCACAGATACGCAGTATTTT. Its protein product is CASSLLSSTDTQYF. The J gene is TRBJ2-3, the V gene TRBV28; no definite D call. CDR3 length equals 14 residues. Germline V gene lookup returns CDR1 MDHEN and CDR2 SYDVKM. V was shortened by 2 bases and J by 0 bases, with 6 bases between the two germline ends. Filled out from reference TRBV28 and TRBJ2-3, the complete variable domain reads DVKVTQSSRYLVKRTGEKVFLECVQDMDHENMFWYRQDPGLGLRLIYFSYDVKMKEKGDIPEGYSVSREKKERFSLILESASTNQTSMYLCASSLLSSTDTQYFGPGTRLTVL.

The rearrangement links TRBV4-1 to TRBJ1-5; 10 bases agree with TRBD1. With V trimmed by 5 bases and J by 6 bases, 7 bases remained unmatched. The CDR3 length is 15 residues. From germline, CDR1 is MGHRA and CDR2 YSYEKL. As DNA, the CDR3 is TGCGCCAGCAGCTCAGGACAGGGGGGAGGTCAGCCCCAGCATTTT. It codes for CASSSGQGGGQPQHF.

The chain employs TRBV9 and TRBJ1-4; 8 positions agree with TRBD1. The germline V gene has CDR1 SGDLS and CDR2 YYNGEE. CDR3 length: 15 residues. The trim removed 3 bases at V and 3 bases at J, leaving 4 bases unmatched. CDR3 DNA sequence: TGTGCCAGCAGCGGAACAGGGGGTTCTAATGAAAAACTGTTTTTT. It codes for CASSGTGGSNEKLFF. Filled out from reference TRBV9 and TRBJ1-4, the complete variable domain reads DSGVTQTPKHLITATGQRVTLRCSPRSGDLSVYWYQQSLDQGLQFLIQYYNGEERAKGNILERFSAQQFPDLHSELNLSSLELGDSALYFCASSGTGGSNEKLFFGSGTQLSVL.

In nucleotides, the CDR3 is TGTGCCAGCAGCTTAGGTGGGCACCCCTACGAGCAGTACTTC. This translates into CASSLGGHPYEQYF. The chain is built from TRBV11-3 and TRBJ2-7; D not certain. The CDR3 totals 14 residues. Germline V gene lookup returns CDR1 SGHNT and CDR2 YENEEA. Trimming shortened V by 1 base and J by 2 bases, and 9 bases separated the two germline ends. Looking up the rest from reference TRBV11-3 and TRBJ2-7 gives the full variable domain: EAGVVQSPRYKIIEKKQPVAFWCNPISGHNTLYWYLQNLGQGPELLIRYENEEAVDDSQLPKDRFSAERLKGVDSTLKIQPAELGDSAVYLCASSLGGHPYEQYFGPGTRLTVT.

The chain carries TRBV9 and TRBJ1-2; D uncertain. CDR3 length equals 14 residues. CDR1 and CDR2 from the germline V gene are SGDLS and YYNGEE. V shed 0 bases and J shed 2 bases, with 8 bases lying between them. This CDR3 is CASSVGRQNYGYTF. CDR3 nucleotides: TGTGCCAGCAGCGTAGGGAGGCAGAACTATGGCTACACCTTC.

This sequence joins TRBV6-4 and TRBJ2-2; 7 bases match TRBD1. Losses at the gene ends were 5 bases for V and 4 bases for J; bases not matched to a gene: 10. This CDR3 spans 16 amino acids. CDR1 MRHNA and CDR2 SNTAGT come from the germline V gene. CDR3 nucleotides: TGTGCCAGCAGTACGACAGGGTATGAGATCACCGGGGAGCTGTTTTTT. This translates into CASSTTGYEITGELFF.

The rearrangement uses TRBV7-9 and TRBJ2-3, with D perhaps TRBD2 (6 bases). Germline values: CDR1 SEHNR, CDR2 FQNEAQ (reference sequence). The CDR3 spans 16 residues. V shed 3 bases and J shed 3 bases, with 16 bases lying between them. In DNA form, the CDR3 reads TGTGCCAGCAGCTTTTACAGGTCGGAGGGGACAGATACGCAGTATTTT. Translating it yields CASSFYRSEGTDTQYF.

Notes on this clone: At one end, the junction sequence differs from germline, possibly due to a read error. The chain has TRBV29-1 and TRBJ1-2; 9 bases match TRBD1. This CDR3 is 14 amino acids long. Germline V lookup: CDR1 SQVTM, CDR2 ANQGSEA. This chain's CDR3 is CSVEAQGADYGYTF. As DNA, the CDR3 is TGCAGCGTCGAAGCACAGGGGGCAGATTATGGCTACACCTTC. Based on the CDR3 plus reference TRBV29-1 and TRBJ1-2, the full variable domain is SAVISQKPSRDICQRGTSLTIQCQVDSQVTMMFWYRQQPGQSLTLIATANQGSEATYESGFVIDKFPISRPNLTFSTLTVSNMSPEDSSIYLCSVEAQGADYGYTFGSGTRLTVV.

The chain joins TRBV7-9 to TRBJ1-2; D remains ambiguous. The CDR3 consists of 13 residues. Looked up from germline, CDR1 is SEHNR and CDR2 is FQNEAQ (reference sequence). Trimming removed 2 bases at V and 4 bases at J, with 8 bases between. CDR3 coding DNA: TGTGCCAGCAGCTTAAATAACGGCTATGGCTACACCTTC. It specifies CASSLNNGYGYTF.

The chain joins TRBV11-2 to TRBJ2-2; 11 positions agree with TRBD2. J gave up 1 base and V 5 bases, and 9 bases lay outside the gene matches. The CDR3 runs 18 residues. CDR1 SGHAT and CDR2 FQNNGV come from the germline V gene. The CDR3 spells CASSPTSGTARNTGELFF. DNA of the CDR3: TGTGCCAGCAGCCCGACTAGCGGGACGGCCAGGAACACCGGGGAGCTGTTTTTT.

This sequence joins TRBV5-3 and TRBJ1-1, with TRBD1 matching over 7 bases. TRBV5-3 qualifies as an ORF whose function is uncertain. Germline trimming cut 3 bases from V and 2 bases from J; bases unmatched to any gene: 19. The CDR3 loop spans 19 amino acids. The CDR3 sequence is CARSSRIRGTERGNTEAFF. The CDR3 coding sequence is TGTGCCAGAAGCTCGCGGATCAGGGGGACCGAGAGGGGCAACACTGAAGCTTTCTTT.

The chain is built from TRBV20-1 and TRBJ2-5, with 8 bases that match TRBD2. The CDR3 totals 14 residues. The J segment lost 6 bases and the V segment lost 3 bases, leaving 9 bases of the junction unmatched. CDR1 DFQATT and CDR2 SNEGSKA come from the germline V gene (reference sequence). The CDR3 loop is CSASRPASGQTQYF. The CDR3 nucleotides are TGCAGTGCTAGTAGGCCGGCTAGCGGGCAGACCCAGTACTTC.

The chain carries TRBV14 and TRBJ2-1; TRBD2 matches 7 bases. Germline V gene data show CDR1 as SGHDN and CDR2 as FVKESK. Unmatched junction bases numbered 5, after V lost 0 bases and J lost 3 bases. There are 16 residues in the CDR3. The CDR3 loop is CASSQDFGEGYNEQFF. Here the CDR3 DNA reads TGTGCCAGCAGCCAAGATTTCGGGGAGGGCTACAATGAGCAGTTCTTC.

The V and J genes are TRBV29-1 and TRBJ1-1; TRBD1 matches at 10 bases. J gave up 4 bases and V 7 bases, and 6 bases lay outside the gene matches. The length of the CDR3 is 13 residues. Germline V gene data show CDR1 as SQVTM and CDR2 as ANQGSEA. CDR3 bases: TGCAGCGGCTCCGGGACAGGGGCCACTGAAGCTTTCTTT. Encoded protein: CSGSGTGATEAFF.

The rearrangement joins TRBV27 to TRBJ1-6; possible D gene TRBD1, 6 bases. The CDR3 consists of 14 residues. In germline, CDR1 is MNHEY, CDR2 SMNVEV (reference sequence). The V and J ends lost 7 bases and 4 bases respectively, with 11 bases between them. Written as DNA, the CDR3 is TGTGCCAGCAAGGGGCAGGGGTATAATTCACCCCTCCACTTT. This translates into CASKGQGYNSPLHF.

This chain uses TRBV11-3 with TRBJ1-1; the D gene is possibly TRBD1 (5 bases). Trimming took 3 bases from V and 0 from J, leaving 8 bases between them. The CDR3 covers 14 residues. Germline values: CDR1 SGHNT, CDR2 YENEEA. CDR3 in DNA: TGTGCCAGCAGCTTCTCACAGGTGAACACTGAAGCTTTCTTT. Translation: CASSFSQVNTEAFF.

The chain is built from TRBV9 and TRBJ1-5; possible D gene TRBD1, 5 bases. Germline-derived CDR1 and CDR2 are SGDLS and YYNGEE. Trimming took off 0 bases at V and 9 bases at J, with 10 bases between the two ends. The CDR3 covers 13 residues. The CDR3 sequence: CASSVGQFGPQHF. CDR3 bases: TGTGCCAGCAGCGTAGGACAGTTTGGGCCCCAGCATTTT.

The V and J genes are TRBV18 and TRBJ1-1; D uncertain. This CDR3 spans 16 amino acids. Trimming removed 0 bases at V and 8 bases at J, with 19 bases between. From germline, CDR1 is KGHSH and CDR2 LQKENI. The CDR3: CASSPPIWAEKREAFF. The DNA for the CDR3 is TGTGCCAGCTCACCACCGATTTGGGCAGAAAAGCGGGAAGCTTTCTTT.

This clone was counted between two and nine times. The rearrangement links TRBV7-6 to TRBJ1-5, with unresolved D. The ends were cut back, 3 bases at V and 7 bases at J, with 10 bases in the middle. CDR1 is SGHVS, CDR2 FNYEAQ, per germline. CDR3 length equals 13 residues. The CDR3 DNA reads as TGTGCCAGCAGCTTCGGGGAAAGACAGCCCCAGCATTTT. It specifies CASSFGERQPQHF. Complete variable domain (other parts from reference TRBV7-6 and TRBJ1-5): GAGVSQSPRYKVTKRGQDVALRCDPISGHVSLYWYRQALGQGPEFLTYFNYEAQQDKSGLPNDRFSAERPEGSISTLTIQRTEQRDSAMYRCASSFGERQPQHFGDGTRLSIL.

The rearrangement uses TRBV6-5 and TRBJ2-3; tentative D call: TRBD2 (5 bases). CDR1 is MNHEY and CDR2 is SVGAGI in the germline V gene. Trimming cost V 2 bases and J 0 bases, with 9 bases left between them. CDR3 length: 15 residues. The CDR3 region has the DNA TGTGCCAGCAGTTACGGCGGCGGGAGCACAGATACGCAGTATTTT. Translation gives CASSYGGGSTDTQYF.

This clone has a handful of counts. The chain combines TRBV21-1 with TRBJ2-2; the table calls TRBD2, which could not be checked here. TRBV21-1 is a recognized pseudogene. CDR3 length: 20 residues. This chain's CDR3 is CASSKAWTSGRGPDTGELFF. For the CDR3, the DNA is TGTGCCAGCAGCAAAGCGTGGACTAGCGGGAGGGGACCCGACACCGGGGAGCTGTTTTTT.

As DNA, the CDR3 is TGTGCTAGTGGTTTCGCGGGAGTAGACACCGGGGAGCTGTTTTTT. Translated: CASGFAGVDTGELFF. The chain employs TRBV12-5 and TRBJ2-2; 7 bases line up with TRBD2. J lost 3 bases, V lost 3 bases, and 4 bases had no gene match. The CDR3 length is 15 residues. CDR1 and CDR2 from the germline V gene are LGHNT and FRNRAP.

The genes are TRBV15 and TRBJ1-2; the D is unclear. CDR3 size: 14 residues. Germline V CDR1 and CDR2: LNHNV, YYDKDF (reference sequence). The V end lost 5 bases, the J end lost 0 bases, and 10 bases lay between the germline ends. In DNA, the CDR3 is TGTGCCACCAGCGCACAGCTTGCTAACTATGGCTACACCTTC. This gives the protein CATSAQLANYGYTF.